A single sample gave rise to the 32 T cell receptor beta chains below, sequenced in a study of spatial heterogeneity in lung cancer. Each CDR3 protein is one row after TCRdb ran MiXCR on the 5' RACE reads. Of more than 30,000 distinct CDR3 sequences in the sample, about 6% are singletons; the top ten hold around a tenth. Regarding time point: sample taken at primary tumor resection. Unsorted samples of tumor, nontumor lung or frozen PBMC had their whole RNA sequenced. Source: PBMCs, taken at surgery. The receptors derive from a male donor with early-stage non-small cell lung cancer.

This clonotype turned up a few times. The rearrangement links TRBV6-5 to TRBJ2-7, with D possibly being TRBD1 (5 bases). Trimming removed 6 bases at V and 3 bases at J, with 12 bases between. The CDR3 spans 13 residues. In germline, CDR1 is MNHEY, CDR2 SVGAGI. Here the CDR3 reads CASSFVRDYEQYF. The CDR3 region has the DNA TGTGCCAGCAGCTTCGTCAGGGACTACGAGCAGTACTTC.

Ten or more counts support this clonotype. The chain carries TRBV15 and TRBJ1-4; D is perhaps TRBD1 (6 bases). Germline-derived CDR1 and CDR2 are LNHNV and YYDKDF (reference sequence). This CDR3 has 15 amino acids. V lost 0 bases and J lost 5, with 10 bases in between. The CDR3 DNA reads TGTGCCACCAGCAGAGAACAGGGACCGAATGAAAAACTGTTTTTT. Residues: CATSREQGPNEKLFF.

This clonotype came up many times. The gene calls are TRBV12-3 or TRBV12-4 and TRBJ1-5; D remains unclear. This CDR3 region has 14 residues. Trimming stripped 6 bases from V and 6 bases from J, with 15 bases between. The CDR3 region has the DNA TGTGCCAGCAGCCCTGACGGACCGGGTCAGCCCCAGCATTTT. It encodes CASSPDGPGQPQHF.

V gene TRBV30 combines with J gene TRBJ1-1; D perhaps matches TRBD1 (6 bases). The CDR3 sequence is 14 residues long. CDR1 is GTSNPN, CDR2 SVGIG, per germline (reference sequence). The V end lost 0 bases, the J end lost 1 base, and 9 bases lay between the germline ends. The CDR3 reads CAWSVLGANTEAFF. The CDR3 bases are TGTGCCTGGAGTGTATTGGGGGCGAACACTGAAGCTTTCTTT.

Many counts were recorded for this clonotype. This rearrangement joins TRBV27 to TRBJ1-5; D is undetermined. Trimming took off 5 bases at V and 1 base at J, with 15 bases between the two ends. Per germline, CDR1 MNHEY and CDR2 SMNVEV (reference sequence). The CDR3 sequence is 16 residues long. CDR3 nucleotide sequence: TGTGCCAGCAGTCCGGGTACGGGTGAAAGCAATCAGCCCCAGCATTTT. Translation: CASSPGTGESNQPQHF.

The CDR3 region has the DNA TGTGCCAGCAGCCCGGGACTTTCCTGGACGGGAGAGACCCAGTACTTC. The encoded protein is CASSPGLSWTGETQYF. The V and J genes are TRBV9 and TRBJ2-5; the D gene is possibly TRBD2 (6 bases). The CDR3 runs 16 residues. Trimming removed 4 bases at V and 4 bases at J, with 20 bases between. The germline CDR1 and CDR2 sequences are SGDLS and YYNGEE.

This clonotype was picked up many times. This chain uses TRBV25-1 with TRBJ2-5; D perhaps matches TRBD1 (6 bases). The CDR3 has 14 residues. The germline gives CDR1 MGHDK, CDR2 SYGVNS. With 3 bases removed from V and 5 bases from J, the gap between germline ends came to 13 bases. For the CDR3, the DNA is TGTGCCAGCAGTGACAGGGGATTTTGGGAGACCCAGTACTTC. Encoded protein: CASSDRGFWETQYF.

This clonotype was seen many times. The chain employs TRBV7-2 and TRBJ1-5; D is unresolved. Trimming removed 2 bases from V and 9 bases from J, with 17 bases in between. The CDR3 has 15 residues. Germline-derived CDR1 and CDR2 are SGHTA and FQGNSA. The CDR3, as DNA: TGTGCCAGCAGCTTAACCCCGGACCAATCCCTGCCCCAGCATTTT. It translates to CASSLTPDQSLPQHF.

This clonotype has ten or more counts. The V gene is TRBV11-2, the J gene TRBJ1-4; D unresolved. Germline values: CDR1 SGHAT, CDR2 FQNNGV. V dropped 5 bases and J dropped 7 bases, with 14 bases sitting between them. CDR3 size: 14 residues. CDR3 amino acids: CASSDIGRPEKLFF. CDR3 nucleotides: TGTGCCAGCAGCGATATCGGACGACCTGAAAAACTGTTTTTT.

The genes are TRBV5-1 and TRBJ2-6; D might be TRBD1 or TRBD2, each matching 5 bases. This CDR3 spans 15 amino acids. From germline, CDR1 is SGHRS and CDR2 YFSETQ. The germline V and J ends were trimmed by 3 bases and 2 bases, with 9 bases remaining between them. The CDR3 bases are TGCGCCAGCAGCTCCCAGGGAGCTGGGGCCAACGTCCTGACTTTC. This gives the protein CASSSQGAGANVLTF.

The table lists this clonotype with many counts. CDR3 amino acids: CSASTSGIGHEQFF. DNA for the CDR3: TGCAGTGCCAGTACTAGCGGGATTGGGCATGAGCAGTTCTTC. V gene TRBV20-1 combines with J gene TRBJ2-1, with TRBD2 identical over 10 bases. This CDR3 has 14 residues. Germline CDR1 is DFQATT and CDR2 is SNEGSKA (reference sequence). V dropped 6 bases and J dropped 8; count of bases not matched to a gene: 10.

This chain connects TRBV2 to TRBJ1-5, with no clear D. Trimming took 3 bases from V and 3 from J, leaving 6 bases between them. The CDR3 consists of 13 residues. The germline V gene has CDR1 SNHLY and CDR2 FYNNEI. The CDR3 is CASSDSFNQPQHF. The CDR3 nucleotides are TGTGCCAGCAGTGACAGTTTCAATCAGCCCCAGCATTTT.

This clonotype came up many times. The chain joins TRBV20-1 to TRBJ2-4; TRBD2 might be the D (6 bases). Trimming cost V 6 bases and J 3 bases, with 18 bases left between them. The germline V gene encodes CDR1 DFQATT and CDR2 SNEGSKA (reference sequence). CDR3 length equals 15 residues. In DNA form, the CDR3 reads TGCAGTGCAAATGAGATGGGGGGTGACAAAAACATTCAGTACTTC. Its protein product is CSANEMGGDKNIQYF.

This chain connects TRBV20-1 to TRBJ1-6; D is possibly TRBD1 (5 bases). CDR3 length: 14 amino acids. V dropped 1 base and J dropped 8 bases, with 12 bases sitting between them. Germline V gene data show CDR1 as DFQATT and CDR2 as SNEGSKA (reference sequence). The CDR3 sequence is CSARVSGDYSPLHF. DNA for the CDR3: TGCAGTGCTAGAGTGTCTGGGGACTATTCACCCCTCCACTTT.

This clonotype was seen only a few times. The J gene is TRBJ1-1, the V gene TRBV5-1, with 9 bases matching TRBD1. The junction had 5 bases not matched to a gene; V was cut back by 2 bases and J by 6 bases. Germline assignment: CDR1 SGHRS and CDR2 YFSETQ. CDR3 size: 14 residues. CDR3 loop: CASSLTGGDSEAFF. The CDR3 nucleotides read TGCGCCAGCAGCTTAACAGGGGGCGATTCTGAAGCTTTCTTT.

This clonotype has ten or more counts. This chain links TRBV4-2 with TRBJ2-5, with 7 nucleotides matching TRBD2. Per germline, CDR1 LGHNA and CDR2 YNFKEQ. The CDR3 runs to 17 residues. After removal of 0 bases from V and 2 bases from J, the junction contained 9 bases not matched to a gene. CDR3 sequence reads: CASSQEGFLAEQETQYF. DNA for the CDR3: TGTGCCAGCAGCCAAGAGGGGTTTCTAGCGGAACAAGAGACCCAGTACTTC.

This clonotype was found a few times. The rearrangement links TRBV6-2 or TRBV6-3 to TRBJ1-5; D is uncertain. Trimming took off 0 bases at V and 6 bases at J, with 12 bases between the two ends. The CDR3 totals 15 residues. Germline CDR1 is MNHEY and CDR2 is SVGEGT. The CDR3 DNA reads as TGTGCCAGCAGTTACTCTTCGGCGGGCGGTCAGCCCCAGCATTTT. As protein: CASSYSSAGGQPQHF.

This clonotype was counted ten times or more. V and J are TRBV14 and TRBJ2-5; the match to TRBD2 covers 8 bases. The CDR3 totals 16 residues. V shed 1 base and J 4 bases; nucleotides not matched to a gene: 8. CDR1 SGHDN and CDR2 FVKESK come from the germline V gene. CDR3 coding DNA: TGTGCCAGCAGCCAAGCGTTCCGGACTAGCAGAGAGACCCAGTACTTC. Translated, it gives CASSQAFRTSRETQYF.

This clonotype came up many times. This chain links TRBV28 with TRBJ2-7, with 8 positions matching TRBD2. This CDR3 is 14 amino acids long. V shed 2 bases, J shed 5 bases, and the junction held 5 bases outside the gene matches. From germline, CDR1 is MDHEN and CDR2 SYDVKM. CDR3 nucleotides: TGTGCCAGCAGTTTACTCGGGGGGGGCAACGAGCAGTACTTC. Translation: CASSLLGGGNEQYF.

This clonotype was counted many times. V is TRBV29-1 and J is TRBJ2-1, with TRBD2 matching over 7 bases. Trimming removed 7 bases from V and 0 bases from J; junction bases left unmatched: 6. Germline V CDR1 and CDR2: SQVTM, ANQGSEA. The CDR3 runs 14 residues. CDR3 residues: CSGRLAHSYNEQFF. In DNA form, the CDR3 reads TGCAGCGGCCGACTAGCACACTCCTACAATGAGCAGTTCTTC.

This clonotype was observed at least ten times. V and J are TRBV7-9 and TRBJ2-5; D unresolved. In germline, CDR1 is SEHNR, CDR2 FQNEAQ (reference sequence). V gave up 3 bases and J gave up 2 bases, with 13 bases separating them. There are 15 residues in the CDR3. In nucleotides, the CDR3 is TGTGCCAGCAGCTTTACAGTAGCAGGACAAGAGACCCAGTACTTC. Residues: CASSFTVAGQETQYF.

This clonotype was picked up many times. V gene TRBV12-3 or TRBV12-4 combines with J gene TRBJ1-1; D ambiguous. The CDR3 contains 12 residues. Trimming removed 2 bases at V and 3 bases at J, with 4 bases between. Here the CDR3 DNA reads TGTGCCAGCAGTTTAAGGGACACTGAAGCTTTCTTT. This codes for CASSLRDTEAFF.

This clonotype was observed at least ten times. DNA of the CDR3: TGTGCCAGCAGCCAATGGGGGCTTGAAGCTTTCTTT. Its protein product is CASSQWGLEAFF. The chain employs TRBV3-1 and TRBJ1-1, with D perhaps matching TRBD1 (6 bases). The CDR3 contains 12 residues. V was trimmed by 2 bases and J by 7 bases, leaving 8 bases between them. The V gene's germline CDR1 is LGHDT and CDR2 YNNKEL (reference sequence).

This clonotype was observed at least ten times. V gene TRBV6-2 or TRBV6-3 combines with J gene TRBJ1-5; the match to TRBD1 covers 9 bases. The CDR3 loop spans 15 amino acids. CDR1 MNHEY and CDR2 SVGEGT come from the germline V gene. Germline trimming cut 5 bases from V and 2 bases from J; bases unmatched to any gene: 4. CDR3 in DNA: TGTGCCAGCAGTACAGGGGGCGGTGGCAATCAGCCCCAGCATTTT. The encoded protein is CASSTGGGGNQPQHF.

V usage is TRBV20-1 and J usage is TRBJ2-5, with 7 nucleotides matching TRBD1. This CDR3 comprises 14 residues. The J segment lost 5 bases and the V segment lost 1 base, leaving 7 bases of the junction unmatched. Germline CDR1 is DFQATT and CDR2 is SNEGSKA (reference sequence). DNA of the CDR3: TGCAGTGCTAGAGTGGTTAGGGGGCTCGAGACCCAGTACTTC. Its protein product is CSARVVRGLETQYF.

This clonotype was observed many times. The V call is TRBV13, the J call TRBJ1-1, with 8 bases matching TRBD1. Germline V gives CDR1 PRHDT, CDR2 FYEKMQ (reference sequence). The length of the CDR3 is 14 residues. Trimming cost V 5 bases and J 0 bases; bases outside gene matches: 2. CDR3 sequence (DNA): TGTGCCAGCAGCCGGGACAGGATGAACACTGAAGCTTTCTTT. This codes for CASSRDRMNTEAFF.

This clonotype was found many times. The rearrangement uses TRBV12-3 or TRBV12-4 and TRBJ1-5; TRBD1 matches 10 bases. Unmatched junction bases numbered 9, after V lost 6 bases and J lost 7 bases. The length of the CDR3 is 15 residues. CDR3 in amino acids: CASSERTGGRQPQHF. The CDR3 coding sequence is TGTGCCAGCAGCGAAAGGACAGGGGGAAGACAGCCCCAGCATTTT.

This clonotype appeared many times. The chain couples TRBV6-6 to TRBJ2-2; TRBD1 agrees at 9 bases. Trimming at V came to 10 bases and at J to 9 bases, leaving 15 bases not matched to a gene. The CDR3 covers 15 residues. CDR1 is MNHNY and CDR2 is SVGAGI in the germline V gene (reference sequence). CDR3 protein: CATSPGTGLNWELFF. The CDR3 coding sequence is TGTGCCACTTCCCCCGGGACAGGGTTAAACTGGGAGCTGTTTTTT.

This clonotype was seen repeatedly, ten times or more. CDR3 residues: CASSLSRGRRTEAFF. In nucleotides, the CDR3 is TGTGCCAGCAGCTTATCCAGGGGGCGGAGGACTGAAGCTTTCTTT. The V gene is TRBV11-2, the J gene TRBJ1-1; 8 nucleotides line up with TRBD1. Germline values: CDR1 SGHAT, CDR2 FQNNGV. This CDR3 comprises 15 residues. J gave up 5 bases and V 2 bases, and 7 bases lay outside the gene matches.

This clonotype showed up many times. The rearrangement uses TRBV12-5 and TRBJ1-2; D is uncertain. V lost 0 bases and J 11 bases, leaving 10 bases between the germline ends. CDR1 is LGHNT and CDR2 is FRNRAP in the germline V gene. CDR3 length: 12 residues. For the CDR3, the DNA is TGTGCTAGTGGTTTGGTAGGACGAGGGTACACCTTC. Amino acid sequence: CASGLVGRGYTF.

This clonotype was recorded many times. The chain recombines TRBV6-1 with TRBJ1-5, with a tentative D call TRBD1 (6 bases). Trimming removed 5 bases at V and 8 bases at J, with 13 bases between. This CDR3 is 13 amino acids long. Germline values: CDR1 MNHNS, CDR2 SASEGT. DNA of the CDR3: TGTGCCAGCAGTAGGGGGGAAGGTGAGCCCCAGCATTTT. This sequence encodes CASSRGEGEPQHF.

At least ten counts were recorded for this clonotype. This sequence joins TRBV24-1 and TRBJ1-5, with D unclear. V was trimmed by 2 bases and J by 6 bases, leaving 10 bases between them. The CDR3 sequence is 14 residues long. The germline gives CDR1 KGHDR, CDR2 SFDVKD. CDR3 sequence reads: CATSDSRMGQPQHF. CDR3 in DNA: TGTGCCACCAGTGATTCCCGGATGGGTCAGCCCCAGCATTTT.